Below, 20 T cell receptor beta chains from the same sample are listed, as sequenced in a study of lymphopenia after photon versus proton radiotherapy. Profiled with immunoSEQ multiplex PCR; TCRdb holds only in-frame clones, not every one. The sample includes about 160,000 clones, more than 85% of them seen just once. Sample: peripheral blood, taken from a patient treated with photon-based radiotherapy. The receptors shown here come from a man over 45 with gastric cancer.

V is TRBV6-1 and J is TRBJ1-1; 7 bases line up with TRBD1. Germline V CDR1 and CDR2: MNHNS, SASEGT. The ends lost 8 bases at V and 5 bases at J; junction bases unmatched: 14. This CDR3 has 15 amino acids. CDR3 sequence (DNA): TGTGCCAGCTTTTCAGCCCGACAGGGCGGGACTGAAGCTTTCTTT. Its protein is CASFSARQGGTEAFF.

The chain combines TRBV23-1 with TRBJ2-7, with D perhaps TRBD2 (7 bases). TRBV23-1 qualifies as an ORF whose function is uncertain. This CDR3 spans 15 amino acids. Trimming stripped 10 bases from V and 4 bases from J, with 23 bases between. In DNA form, the CDR3 reads TGCGCCACCCCGCGCGGGGGCAGGGTAGGGTACGAGCAGTACTTC. This translates into CATPRGGRVGYEQYF.

The chain carries TRBV10-3 and TRBJ2-1, with 12 bases matching TRBD2. Germline V gives CDR1 ENHRY, CDR2 SYGVKD. After removal of 8 bases from V and 6 bases from J, the junction contained 8 bases not matched to a gene. The CDR3 covers 15 residues. This chain's CDR3 is CAIGGALAGGNEQFF. The DNA for the CDR3 is TGTGCCATCGGTGGGGCACTAGCGGGAGGCAATGAGCAGTTCTTC.

V is TRBV7-2 and J is TRBJ2-1; 7 positions agree with TRBD1. V lost 3 bases to trimming and J lost 4 bases; unmatched junction nucleotides: 3. CDR1 and CDR2 from the germline V gene are SGHTA and FQGNSA. CDR3 length: 14 residues. CDR3 coding DNA: TGTGCCAGCAGCTTTCCGGGACAGTACAATGAGCAGTTCTTC. As protein: CASSFPGQYNEQFF.

The V gene is TRBV2, the J gene TRBJ1-2, with D perhaps matching TRBD1 (6 bases). Trimming pared 3 bases from V and 4 bases from J, leaving 9 bases between. The germline V gene encodes CDR1 SNHLY and CDR2 FYNNEI. The CDR3 is made up of 13 amino acids. This CDR3 reads CASSETGFYGYTF. DNA of the CDR3: TGTGCCAGCAGTGAGACAGGCTTCTATGGCTACACCTTC. The full variable domain, with the rest looked up from reference TRBV2 and TRBJ1-2, is EPEVTQTPSHQVTQMGQEVILRCVPISNHLYFYWYRQILGQKVEFLVSFYNNEISEKSEIFDDQFSVERPDGSNFTLKIRSTKLEDSAMYFCASSETGFYGYTFGSGTRLTVV.

The genes are TRBV5-5 and TRBJ1-1; D not resolved. Per the germline V gene, CDR1 is SGHKS and CDR2 is YYEKEE (reference sequence). CDR3 length equals 14 residues. Trimming stripped 0 bases from V and 6 bases from J, with 12 bases between. As DNA, the CDR3 is TGTGCCAGCAGCTTGGCGGCGCGTGGAGCTGAAGCTTTCTTT. Residues: CASSLAARGAEAFF.

This sequence joins TRBV7-9 and TRBJ2-7, with unresolved D. Germline V CDR1 and CDR2: SEHNR, FQNEAQ (reference sequence). CDR3 length: 16 amino acids. V lost 1 base and J 5 bases, leaving 18 bases between the germline ends. CDR3 amino acids: CASSLGVGAVYDEQYF. Written as DNA, the CDR3 is TGTGCCAGCAGCTTAGGAGTGGGCGCAGTCTATGACGAGCAGTACTTC.

This rearrangement joins TRBV7-2 to TRBJ2-3; TRBD2 matches 13 bases. Germline V CDR1 and CDR2: SGHTA, FQGNSA. Trimming took 5 bases from V and 1 from J; bases not matched to a gene: 9. This CDR3 spans 18 amino acids. DNA of the CDR3: TGTGCCAGCAGCCGGACTAGCGGGAGTATAAAGGGCACAGATACGCAGTATTTT. It specifies CASSRTSGSIKGTDTQYF.

This chain connects TRBV28 to TRBJ2-3; 16 bases fit TRBD2. The CDR3 runs to 17 residues. Unmatched junction bases numbered 2, after V lost 2 bases and J lost 3 bases. In germline, CDR1 is MDHEN, CDR2 SYDVKM. DNA of the CDR3: TGTGCCAGCAGTTTAAGGGGACTAGCGGGAGGGACAGATACGCAGTATTTT. As protein: CASSLRGLAGGTDTQYF.

The CDR3 region is CASSPGHAKNIQYF. DNA of the CDR3: TGTGCCAGCAGCCCAGGACACGCCAAAAACATTCAGTACTTC. The rearrangement joins TRBV5-5 to TRBJ2-4, with a possible D match to TRBD1 (5 bases). This CDR3 comprises 14 residues. V was shortened by 4 bases and J by 1 base, with 9 bases between the two germline ends. The germline V gene has CDR1 SGHKS and CDR2 YYEKEE (reference sequence).

This sequence joins TRBV29-1 and TRBJ1-1, with no clear D. The V gene's germline CDR1 is SQVTM and CDR2 ANQGSEA. This CDR3 has 12 residues. Trimming removed 5 bases at V and 3 bases at J, with 10 bases between. The CDR3 bases are TGCAGCGTTATCGCAGGAGACACTGAAGCTTTCTTT. Amino acid sequence: CSVIAGDTEAFF.

In its sample, this clone was seen a few times. CDR3 sequence reads: CASSPAGVETDTQYF. The CDR3 coding sequence is TGTGCCAGCTCACCTGCGGGGGTCGAGACAGATACGCAGTATTTT. The chain carries TRBV18 and TRBJ2-3; TRBD2 aligns across 7 bases. Losses at the gene ends were 3 bases for V and 3 bases for J; bases not matched to a gene: 6. Per germline, CDR1 KGHSH and CDR2 LQKENI. This CDR3 contains 15 residues.

The chain links TRBV6-5 to TRBJ1-1; D is uncertain. The CDR3 extends over 13 amino acids. Trimming shortened V by 5 bases and J by 1 base, and 8 bases separated the two germline ends. Germline assignment: CDR1 MNHEY and CDR2 SVGAGI. The CDR3 region is CASSLMGNTEAFF. The CDR3 DNA reads as TGTGCCAGCAGTCTGATGGGGAACACTGAAGCTTTCTTT.

The J gene is TRBJ2-1, the V gene TRBV5-1; 10 bases map to TRBD1. CDR3 length: 14 amino acids. The V and J ends lost 4 bases and 6 bases, in that order; junction bases with no gene match: 4. Looked up from germline, CDR1 is SGHRS and CDR2 is YFSETQ. The CDR3 DNA reads as TGCGCCAGCAGCGGGACAGGGGCACGCAATGAGCAGTTCTTC. This codes for CASSGTGARNEQFF.

This chain links TRBV15 with TRBJ1-3; TRBD1 agrees at 7 bases. CDR1 is LNHNV, CDR2 YYDKDF, per germline (reference sequence). This CDR3 is built from 16 residues. J gave up 0 bases and V 5 bases, and 7 bases lay outside the gene matches. The CDR3 coding sequence is TGTGCCACCAGCGGAGCCCGGGACAGCTCTGGAAACACCATATATTTT. Translated: CATSGARDSSGNTIYF. The full variable domain, with the rest looked up from reference TRBV15 and TRBJ1-3, is DAMVIQNPRYQVTQFGKPVTLSCSQTLNHNVMYWYQQKSSQAPKLLFHYYDKDFNNEADTPDNFQSRRPNTSFCFLDIRSPGLGDTAMYLCATSGARDSSGNTIYFGEGSWLTVV.

This clone came up a few times. The chain has TRBV18 and TRBJ1-1; D gene uncertain. The CDR3 totals 15 residues. V gave up 8 bases and J gave up 4 bases, with 20 bases separating them. Germline V gene sequence: CDR1 KGHSH, CDR2 LQKENI. DNA of the CDR3: TGTGCCAGCCCGCAGAGCGGGGAGGGAGGCACTGAAGCTTTCTTT. This sequence encodes CASPQSGEGGTEAFF.

V usage is TRBV6-6 and J usage is TRBJ2-7; 7 bases match TRBD2. CDR3 length: 14 amino acids. Germline CDR1 is MNHNY and CDR2 is SVGAGI (reference sequence). J gave up 2 bases and V 2 bases, and 3 bases lay outside the gene matches. CDR3 in amino acids: CASSYGAGAYEQYF. For the CDR3, the DNA is TGTGCCAGCAGTTACGGGGCGGGGGCCTACGAGCAGTACTTC.

CDR3 amino acids: CAWSVRRGGYTEAFF. The DNA for the CDR3 is TGTGCCTGGAGTGTCCGTAGAGGGGGTTACACTGAAGCTTTCTTT. The chain is built from TRBV30 and TRBJ1-1; maybe TRBD1 (6 bases). V lost 0 bases, J lost 3 bases, and 14 bases lay in between. The CDR3 loop spans 15 amino acids. Germline V CDR1 and CDR2: GTSNPN, SVGIG (reference sequence).

J is TRBJ2-7 and V is TRBV18, with 7 bases fitting TRBD1. CDR1 is KGHSH, CDR2 LQKENI, per germline. CDR3 size: 18 residues. V gave up 3 bases and J gave up 0 bases; unmatched junction bases: 14. The DNA of the CDR3 is TGTGCCAGCTCACCTGCACAGGGGACCTCTCTATACTCCTACGAGCAGTACTTC. Translation gives CASSPAQGTSLYSYEQYF.

V is TRBV19 and J is TRBJ1-4; tentative D call: TRBD1 (5 bases). V lost 5 bases and J 3 bases, leaving 19 bases between the germline ends. Germline V gene lookup returns CDR1 LNHDA and CDR2 SQIVND (reference sequence). The CDR3 totals 17 residues. This CDR3 is CASSPRSEGRSNEKLFF. As DNA, the CDR3 is TGTGCCAGTAGTCCAAGATCCGAGGGGCGGTCTAATGAAAAACTGTTTTTT.